This TCR beta chain was observed in a study of immune evolution from preneoplasia to lung adenocarcinoma. Two lung cancer pathologists independently confirmed each histologic diagnosis. Nucleic acids came from premalignant or tumor cells enriched by macro-dissection. With 6 bases removed from V and 3 bases from J, the gap between germline ends came to 16 bases. The CDR3 is 15 amino acids. CDR1 and CDR2 from the germline V gene are MRHNA and SNTAGT. The sample holds one count of this clone. The antigen remains undetermined. The assay was immunoSEQ multiplex PCR, and TCRdb's table has in-frame clones only and misses some. The sample includes around 6,200 clones, 65% to 80% seen only once; the top ten take over 5%. Study conclusions and caveats: From normal lung to invasive adenocarcinoma, top clone frequencies appeared to decrease.

This receptor was identified in a person aged 50-75 years with lung adenocarcinoma. The V call is TRBV6-4, the J call TRBJ2-3; possible D gene TRBD2, 6 bases. Source material: FFPE minimally invasive lung adenocarcinoma tissue. CDR3: CASSPGRRETDTQYF. The CDR3 coding sequence is TGTGCCAGCAGCCCGGGACGGAGGGAAACAGATACGCAGTATTTT.